This T cell receptor (beta chain) was observed in a study of T cells in Graves' hyperthyroidism and ophthalmopathy. General study findings and limits: Appearing also in blood were most of the thyroid clonotypes expanded above 0.001.

As to this clonotype: Antigen unknown.

Lactation, pregnancy, other autoimmune disease or uncontrolled infection led to exclusion of patients. V trimming: 3 bases; J trimming: 2 bases; junction bases outside the gene matches: 4. CDR3 length: 15 residues. Germline CDR1 reads KGHDR; CDR2 reads SFDVKD. TCR beta CDR3 regions were amplified from RNA transcripts. TCR CDR3 underwent first-round RT-PCR with the HTBI primer set. TCRdb called the multiplex PCR reads again in MiXCR, with one record for every CDR3 protein. In the table there are about 840,000 distinct CDR3 sequences, roughly 40% of which are singletons. The source material was blood. This sequence joins TRBV24-1 and TRBJ2-5; TRBD2 agrees at 8 bases. This receptor was identified in a man aged 18-30 years with Graves' hyperthyroidism. The CDR3 is CATSDPGGGQETQYF. DNA of the CDR3: TGTGCCACCAGTGATCCGGGGGGGGGGCAAGAGACCCAGTACTTC.